One and the same sample provided the 22 T cell receptor beta chains below, sequenced in a study of blood T cell repertoires in COVID-19. The protocol was immunoSEQ multiplex PCR, while the TCRdb copy is restricted to in-frame clones and leaves out a portion. Here the sample spans roughly 220,000 clones, 65% to 85% being singletons. The sample comprised PBMCs or T cells enriched from blood (not recorded which). These receptors all stem from a man aged 25-45 years with acute COVID-19.

The chain joins TRBV4-1 to TRBJ1-4; 11 positions match TRBD1. V shed 5 bases, J shed 7 bases, and the junction held 6 bases outside the gene matches. Germline values: CDR1 MGHRA, CDR2 YSYEKL. The CDR3 consists of 15 residues. CDR3 in amino acids: CASSGWTGGTEKLFF. CDR3 sequence (DNA): TGCGCCAGCAGCGGGTGGACAGGGGGCACTGAAAAACTGTTTTTT.

This rearrangement joins TRBV19 to TRBJ1-1, with D possibly TRBD1 on 5 matching bases. With 4 bases removed from V and 5 bases from J, the gap between germline ends came to 14 bases. CDR3 size: 14 residues. Germline V lookup: CDR1 LNHDA, CDR2 SQIVND (reference sequence). DNA for the CDR3: TGTGCCAGTAGTAGGGGAGGGGCTAGGACTGAAGCTTTCTTT. It codes for CASSRGGARTEAFF.

The rearrangement uses TRBV12-5 and TRBJ2-7; D is unclear. V lost 5 bases to trimming and J lost 1 base, with 6 bases between them. CDR1 is LGHNT, CDR2 FRNRAP, per germline. The CDR3 loop spans 12 amino acids. The CDR3 reads CASGVLSYEQYF. The CDR3 DNA follows: TGTGCTAGTGGTGTTCTTTCCTACGAGCAGTACTTC. Drawing the rest from reference TRBV12-5 and TRBJ2-7, the complete variable domain is DARVTQTPRHKVTEMGQEVTMRCQPILGHNTVFWYRQTMMQGLELLAYFRNRAPLDDSGMPKDRFSAEMPDATLATLKIQPSEPRDSAVYFCASGVLSYEQYFGPGTRLTVT.

The J gene is TRBJ1-3, the V gene TRBV5-1, with D uncertain. Germline CDR1 is SGHRS and CDR2 is YFSETQ. V was cut by 0 bases and J by 0 bases, with 13 bases left in between. The CDR3 is 17 amino acids. The CDR3 reads CASSLAGSQSSGNTIYF. Written as DNA, the CDR3 is TGCGCCAGCAGCTTGGCCGGGTCCCAGAGCTCTGGAAACACCATATATTTT. Based on the CDR3 plus reference TRBV5-1 and TRBJ1-3, the full variable domain is KAGVTQTPRYLIKTRGQQVTLSCSPISGHRSVSWYQQTPGQGLQFLFEYFSETQRNKGNFPGRFSGRQFSNSRSEMNVSTLELGDSALYLCASSLAGSQSSGNTIYFGEGSWLTVV.

This sequence joins TRBV5-1 and TRBJ2-7; no clear D. The ends were cut back, 3 bases at V and 2 bases at J, with 15 bases in the middle. Germline lookup yields CDR1 SGHRS and CDR2 YFSETQ. The CDR3 covers 15 residues. This CDR3 is CASSSALGSAYEQYF. As DNA, the CDR3 is TGCGCCAGCAGCTCGGCCTTGGGCAGTGCCTACGAGCAGTACTTC.

The chain combines TRBV5-1 with TRBJ2-7; D ambiguous. The CDR3 is 14 amino acids. V gave up 0 bases and J gave up 1 base, with 8 bases separating them. CDR1 is SGHRS and CDR2 is YFSETQ in the germline V gene. The CDR3 is CASSLDTPSYEQYF. CDR3 DNA: TGCGCCAGCAGCTTGGATACTCCTTCCTACGAGCAGTACTTC.

This clone was recorded a few times. V gene TRBV19 combines with J gene TRBJ2-3, with D possibly matching TRBD2 (6 bases). The CDR3 spans 15 residues. V was trimmed by 3 bases and J by 6 bases, leaving 16 bases between them. In germline, CDR1 is LNHDA, CDR2 SQIVND (reference sequence). CDR3 region: CASSILTARGDTQYF. In nucleotides, the CDR3 is TGTGCCAGTAGTATCCTGACAGCCCGGGGGGATACGCAGTATTTT. Filled out from reference TRBV19 and TRBJ2-3, the complete variable domain reads DGGITQSPKYLFRKEGQNVTLSCEQNLNHDAMYWYRQDPGQGLRLIYYSQIVNDFQKGDIAEGYSVSREKKESFPLTVTSAQKNPTAFYLCASSILTARGDTQYFGPGTRLTVL.

This clone was seen just once. The chain has TRBV7-9 and TRBJ2-1; D is perhaps TRBD1 (5 bases). Trimming shortened V by 8 bases and J by 9 bases, and 8 bases separated the two germline ends. In germline, CDR1 is SEHNR, CDR2 FQNEAQ (reference sequence). The CDR3 totals 10 residues. The CDR3 DNA reads TGTGCCAGCTACCAGGGTGAGCAGTTCTTC. Translation gives CASYQGEQFF.

The CDR3 DNA reads as TGTGCCAGCAGCTTGAACGGAGGCTCCTACGAGCAGTACTTC. Protein product: CASSLNGGSYEQYF. V usage is TRBV7-3 and J usage is TRBJ2-7; D is possibly TRBD2 (5 bases). Per the germline V gene, CDR1 is SGHTA and CDR2 is FQGTGA. The CDR3 is 14 residues long. V was shortened by 3 bases and J by 0 bases, with 9 bases between the two germline ends.

The J gene is TRBJ1-5, the V gene TRBV13, with D unresolved. Germline values: CDR1 PRHDT, CDR2 FYEKMQ (reference sequence). V was trimmed by 4 bases and J by 5 bases, leaving 18 bases between them. The CDR3 sequence is 16 residues long. The CDR3 bases are TGTGCCAGCAGCTCTAGCGGGAACAGCCGCTATCAGCCCCAGCATTTT. Residues: CASSSSGNSRYQPQHF. The full variable domain, with the rest looked up from reference TRBV13 and TRBJ1-5, is AAGVIQSPRHLIKEKRETATLKCYPIPRHDTVYWYQQGPGQDPQFLISFYEKMQSDKGSIPDRFSAQQFSDYHSELNMSSLELGDSALYFCASSSSGNSRYQPQHFGDGTRLSIL.

This chain connects TRBV30 to TRBJ1-3; 8 positions match TRBD1. Germline loops: CDR1 GTSNPN, CDR2 SVGIG (reference sequence). The ends lost 0 bases at V and 0 bases at J; junction bases unmatched: 1. The CDR3 loop spans 15 amino acids. CDR3 nucleotides: TGTGCCTGGAGTGTCGGGACAGGCTCTGGAAACACCATATATTTT. It codes for CAWSVGTGSGNTIYF.

The chain has TRBV19 and TRBJ1-2, with a tentative D call TRBD1 (5 bases). The ends were cut back, 3 bases at V and 10 bases at J, with 21 bases in the middle. Germline CDR1 LNHDA, CDR2 SQIVND (reference sequence). The CDR3 has 15 amino acids. CDR3 sequence (DNA): TGTGCCAGTAGTATGAGGTTGCTAGGGGAACAGGACTACACCTTC. Amino acids: CASSMRLLGEQDYTF.

The rearrangement links TRBV6-2 or TRBV6-3 to TRBJ1-5; the match to TRBD1 covers 9 bases. This CDR3 has 17 amino acids. The V gene end was trimmed by 2 bases and the J gene end by 5 bases; junction bases not matched to a gene: 10. CDR1 and CDR2 from the germline V gene are MNHEY and SVGEGT. CDR3 residues: CASSYGPPQGAYQPQHF. The CDR3 DNA reads TGTGCCAGCAGTTACGGGCCCCCACAGGGGGCTTATCAGCCCCAGCATTTT.

For this clone: Different DNA sequences within this sample yield the same CDR3. The chain joins TRBV28 to TRBJ2-2; D unclear. V was pared by 5 bases and J by 4 bases, with 14 bases between. Germline V gives CDR1 MDHEN, CDR2 SYDVKM. The CDR3 runs 15 residues. The CDR3: CASSLNGFFTGELFF. CDR3 nucleotides: TGTGCCAGCAGTCTTAACGGGTTCTTCACCGGGGAGCTGTTTTTT.

This clone was seen once. The chain has TRBV6-5 and TRBJ2-7; TRBD1 matches 8 bases. The CDR3 extends over 14 amino acids. Germline values: CDR1 MNHEY, CDR2 SVGAGI. Germline trimming cut 6 bases from V and 3 bases from J; bases unmatched to any gene: 7. This CDR3 reads CASRGQAIHYEQYF. The CDR3 DNA sequence: TGTGCCAGCAGGGGACAGGCAATACACTACGAGCAGTACTTC.

The chain links TRBV19 to TRBJ2-3; TRBD1 agrees at 8 bases. CDR1 is LNHDA and CDR2 is SQIVND in the germline V gene (reference sequence). The CDR3 spans 13 residues. After removal of 5 bases from V and 6 bases from J, the junction contained 4 bases not matched to a gene. CDR3 amino acids: CASSGQGRDTQYF. The DNA for the CDR3 is TGTGCCAGTAGTGGACAGGGTCGGGATACGCAGTATTTT.

The CDR3 here is CASSPAGLVNEQYF. The CDR3 DNA sequence: TGTGCCAGCAGCCCCGCGGGACTAGTAAACGAGCAGTACTTC. The chain uses TRBV4-2 and TRBJ2-7, with TRBD2 matching 8 bases. The CDR3 totals 14 residues. V was pared by 4 bases and J by 5 bases, with 7 bases of the junction left unmatched. Per the germline V gene, CDR1 is LGHNA and CDR2 is YNFKEQ.

J is TRBJ2-1 and V is TRBV6-4; 7 bases align to TRBD2. J lost 5 bases, V lost 6 bases, and 10 bases had no gene match. Germline loops: CDR1 MRHNA, CDR2 SNTAGT. This CDR3 contains 15 residues. For the CDR3, the DNA is TGTGCCAGCAGCGCCAGAGCGGGGCCAAACAATGAGCAGTTCTTC. Translation: CASSARAGPNNEQFF.

The rearrangement uses TRBV12-3 or TRBV12-4 and TRBJ1-5; no clear D. This CDR3 has 12 residues. V was pared by 8 bases and J by 6 bases, with 11 bases between. In DNA, the CDR3 is TGTGCCAGCGGACTTCGCGGTCAGCCCCAGCATTTT. Translation: CASGLRGQPQHF.

The CDR3 coding sequence is TGTGCCAGCGTACAGGGGGCCGGGCAGCCCCAGCATTTT. Translation gives CASVQGAGQPQHF. This chain uses TRBV2 with TRBJ1-5; 9 nucleotides align to TRBD1. The CDR3 loop spans 13 amino acids. Unmatched junction bases numbered 6, after V lost 8 bases and J lost 7 bases. The V gene's germline CDR1 is SNHLY and CDR2 FYNNEI. Full variable domain (rest looked up from reference TRBV2 and TRBJ1-5): EPEVTQTPSHQVTQMGQEVILRCVPISNHLYFYWYRQILGQKVEFLVSFYNNEISEKSEIFDDQFSVERPDGSNFTLKIRSTKLEDSAMYFCASVQGAGQPQHFGDGTRLSIL.

Notes on this clone: The same CDR3 also results from other DNA sequences found in this sample. The chain joins TRBV18 to TRBJ1-1; the D gene is possibly TRBD1 (5 bases). The CDR3 loop spans 16 amino acids. Germline V gene data show CDR1 as KGHSH and CDR2 as LQKENI. V was cut by 3 bases and J by 3 bases, with 17 bases left in between. This chain's CDR3 is CASSPPNRGGDTEAFF. The DNA of the CDR3 is TGTGCCAGCTCACCGCCTAATCGCGGAGGGGACACTGAAGCTTTCTTT. Full variable domain (remainder filled in from reference TRBV18 and TRBJ1-1): NAGVMQNPRHLVRRRGQEARLRCSPMKGHSHVYWYRQLPEEGLKFMVYLQKENIIDESGMPKERFSAEFPKEGPSILRIQQVVRGDSAAYFCASSPPNRGGDTEAFFGQGTRLTVV.

The chain employs TRBV27 and TRBJ1-2, with D maybe TRBD1 (5 bases). Germline V gene data show CDR1 as MNHEY and CDR2 as SMNVEV (reference sequence). V was pared by 4 bases and J by 5 bases, with 11 bases between. The CDR3 extends over 13 amino acids. The chain's CDR3 is CASSSAGLYGYTF. CDR3 in DNA: TGTGCCAGCAGTTCCGCGGGACTATATGGCTACACCTTC.